This TCR beta chain was recorded in a study of blood T cell repertoires in COVID-19. Overall study: Italy, Spain and the United States were the sources of the convalescent and acute COVID-19 samples. Sample material is recorded as cDNA or gDNA derived from T cells, B-cell-depleted T cells, or PBMCs.

In the authors' methods: Reference gene primer amplification yielded estimated nucleated cell counts. Profiled with immunoSEQ multiplex PCR; TCRdb holds only in-frame clones, not every one. Clonal size and the V and J genes are those of that table, whereas D and trimming came from the DNA. The sample lists under 350,000 clones, more than 85% occurring once. This clone appeared a single time. Germline values: CDR1 SGHRS, CDR2 YFSETQ. J lost 0 bases, V lost 4 bases, and 5 bases had no gene match. This CDR3 has 15 amino acids. The receptor's source is a man between 40 and 49 years old with acute or convalescent COVID-19. The chain employs TRBV5-1 and TRBJ1-1, with TRBD1 identical over 8 bases. Sample: peripheral blood. The CDR3 DNA reads as TGCGCCAGCAGCGTAACAGGGGGGGTGAACACTGAAGCTTTCTTT. Amino acids: CASSVTGGVNTEAFF.